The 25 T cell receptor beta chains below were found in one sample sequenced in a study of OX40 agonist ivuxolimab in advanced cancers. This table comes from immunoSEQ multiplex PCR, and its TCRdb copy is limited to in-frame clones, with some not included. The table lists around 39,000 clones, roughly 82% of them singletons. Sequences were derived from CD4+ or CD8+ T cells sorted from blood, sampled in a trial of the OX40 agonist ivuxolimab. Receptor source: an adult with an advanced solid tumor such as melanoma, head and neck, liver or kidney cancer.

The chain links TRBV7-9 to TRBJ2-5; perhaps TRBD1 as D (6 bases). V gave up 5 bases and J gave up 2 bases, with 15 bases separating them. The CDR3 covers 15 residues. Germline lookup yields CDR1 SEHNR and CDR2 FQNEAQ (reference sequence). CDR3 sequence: CASSRLRTGQETQYF. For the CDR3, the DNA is TGTGCCAGCAGCCGCCTCCGAACAGGGCAAGAGACCCAGTACTTC.

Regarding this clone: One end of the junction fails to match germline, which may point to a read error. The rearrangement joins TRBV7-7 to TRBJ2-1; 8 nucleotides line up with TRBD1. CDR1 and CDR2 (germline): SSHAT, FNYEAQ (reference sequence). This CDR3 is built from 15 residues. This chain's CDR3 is CASSPGGASYNEQFF. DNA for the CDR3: TGTGCTAGCAGCCCAGGGGGCGCGTCCTACAATGAGCAGTTCTTC.

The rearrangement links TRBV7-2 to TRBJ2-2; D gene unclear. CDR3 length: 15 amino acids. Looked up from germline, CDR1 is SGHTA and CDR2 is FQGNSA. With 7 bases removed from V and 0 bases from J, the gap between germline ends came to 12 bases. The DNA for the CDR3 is TGTGCCAGCAAAAAGAGCACCGCGAACACCGGGGAGCTGTTTTTT. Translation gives CASKKSTANTGELFF.

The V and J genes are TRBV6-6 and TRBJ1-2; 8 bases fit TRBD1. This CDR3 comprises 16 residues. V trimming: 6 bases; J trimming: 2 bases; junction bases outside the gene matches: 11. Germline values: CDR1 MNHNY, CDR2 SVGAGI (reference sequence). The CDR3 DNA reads TGTGCCAGCAGAACCGGGACAGGCCAAATCAACTATGGCTACACCTTC. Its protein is CASRTGTGQINYGYTF.

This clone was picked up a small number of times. CDR3: CASSQDPKGGSSTDTQYF. The CDR3 DNA reads as TGCGCCAGCAGCCAAGATCCTAAAGGGGGCTCTAGCACAGATACGCAGTATTTT. This rearrangement joins TRBV4-3 to TRBJ2-3; 7 bases are a match to TRBD1. The CDR3 spans 18 residues. Germline trimming cut 0 bases from V and 0 bases from J; bases unmatched to any gene: 9. Germline V gives CDR1 LGHNA, CDR2 YSLEER.

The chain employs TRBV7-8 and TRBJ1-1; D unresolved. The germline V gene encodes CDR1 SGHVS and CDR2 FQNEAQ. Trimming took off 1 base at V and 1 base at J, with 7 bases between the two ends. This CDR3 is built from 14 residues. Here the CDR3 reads CASSLDRRNTEAFF. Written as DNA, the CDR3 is TGTGCCAGCAGCTTAGACCGTCGGAACACTGAAGCTTTCTTT.

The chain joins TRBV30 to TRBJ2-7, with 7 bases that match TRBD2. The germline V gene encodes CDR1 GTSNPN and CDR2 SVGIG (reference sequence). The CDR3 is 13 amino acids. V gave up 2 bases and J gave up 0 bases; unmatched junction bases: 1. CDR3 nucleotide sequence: TGTGCCTGGAGTACTAGCGCCTCCTACGAGCAGTACTTC. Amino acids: CAWSTSASYEQYF.

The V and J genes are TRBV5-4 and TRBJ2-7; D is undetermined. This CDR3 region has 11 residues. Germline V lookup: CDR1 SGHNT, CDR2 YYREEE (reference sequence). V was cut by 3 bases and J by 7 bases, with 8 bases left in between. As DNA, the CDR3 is TGTGCCAGCAGCTCTTTGTCAGAGCAGTACTTC. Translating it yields CASSSLSEQYF.

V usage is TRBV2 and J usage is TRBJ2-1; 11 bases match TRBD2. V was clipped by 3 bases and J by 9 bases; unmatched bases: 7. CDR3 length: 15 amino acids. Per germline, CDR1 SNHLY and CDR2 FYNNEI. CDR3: CASSEASGGRGEQFF. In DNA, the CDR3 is TGTGCCAGCAGTGAGGCTAGCGGGGGGCGGGGTGAGCAGTTCTTC.

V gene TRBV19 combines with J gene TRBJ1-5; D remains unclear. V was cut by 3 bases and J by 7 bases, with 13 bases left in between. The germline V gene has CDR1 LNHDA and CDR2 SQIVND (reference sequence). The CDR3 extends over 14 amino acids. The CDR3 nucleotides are TGTGCCAGTAGTATGCTAGGGTCGGGCCAGCCCCAGCATTTT. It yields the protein CASSMLGSGQPQHF.

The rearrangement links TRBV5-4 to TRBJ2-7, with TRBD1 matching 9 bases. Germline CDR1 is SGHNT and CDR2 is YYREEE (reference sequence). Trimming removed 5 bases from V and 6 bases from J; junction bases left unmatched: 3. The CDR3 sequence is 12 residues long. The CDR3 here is CASRQDRGEQYF. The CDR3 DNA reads TGTGCCAGCAGGCAGGACAGGGGCGAGCAGTACTTC.

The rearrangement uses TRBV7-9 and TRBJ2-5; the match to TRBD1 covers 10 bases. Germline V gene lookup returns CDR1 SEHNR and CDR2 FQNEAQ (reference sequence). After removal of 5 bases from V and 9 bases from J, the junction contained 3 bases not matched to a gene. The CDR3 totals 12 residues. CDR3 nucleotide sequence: TGTGCCAGCAGCACGGACAGGGGGGCCCAGTACTTC. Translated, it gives CASSTDRGAQYF.

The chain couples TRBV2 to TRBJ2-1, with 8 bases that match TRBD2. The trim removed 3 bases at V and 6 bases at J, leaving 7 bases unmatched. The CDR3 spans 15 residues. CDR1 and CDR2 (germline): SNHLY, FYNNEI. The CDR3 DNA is TGTGCCAGCAGTGAGACTCGCGGGGGGCCCAATGAGCAGTTCTTC. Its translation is CASSETRGGPNEQFF.

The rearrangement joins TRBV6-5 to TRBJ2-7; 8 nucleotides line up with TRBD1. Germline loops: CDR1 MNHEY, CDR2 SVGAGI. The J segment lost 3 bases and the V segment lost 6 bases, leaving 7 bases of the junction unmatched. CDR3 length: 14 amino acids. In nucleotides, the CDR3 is TGTGCCAGCAGAAGACAGGGGCAAATCTACGAGCAGTACTTC. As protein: CASRRQGQIYEQYF.

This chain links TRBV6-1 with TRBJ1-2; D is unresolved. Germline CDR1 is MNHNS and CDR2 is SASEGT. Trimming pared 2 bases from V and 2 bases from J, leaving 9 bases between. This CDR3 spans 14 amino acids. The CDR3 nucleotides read TGTGCCAGCAGTGAACCCCCAGTAAACTATGGCTACACCTTC. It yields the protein CASSEPPVNYGYTF.

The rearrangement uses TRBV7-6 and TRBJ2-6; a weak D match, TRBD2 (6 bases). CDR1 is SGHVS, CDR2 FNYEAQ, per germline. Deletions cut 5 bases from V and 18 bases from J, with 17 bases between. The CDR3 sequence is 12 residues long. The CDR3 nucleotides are TGTGCCAGCAGCCCGGTGGCGGGGACGGCGACTTTC. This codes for CASSPVAGTATF.

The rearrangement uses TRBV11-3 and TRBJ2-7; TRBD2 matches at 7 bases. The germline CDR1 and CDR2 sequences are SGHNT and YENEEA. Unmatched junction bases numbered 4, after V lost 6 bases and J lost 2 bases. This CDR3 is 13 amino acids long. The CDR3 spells CASSPGLAYEQYF. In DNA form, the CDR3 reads TGTGCCAGCAGTCCCGGACTAGCCTACGAGCAGTACTTC.

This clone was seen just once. The CDR3 nucleotides read TGTGCCACCAACAGGGGCGCTGGCACTGAAGCTTTCTTT. It yields the protein CATNRGAGTEAFF. The chain links TRBV6-6 to TRBJ1-1; the match to TRBD1 covers 7 bases. Trimming removed 10 bases from V and 4 bases from J; junction bases left unmatched: 9. The CDR3 loop spans 13 amino acids. Germline-derived CDR1 and CDR2 are MNHNY and SVGAGI (reference sequence).

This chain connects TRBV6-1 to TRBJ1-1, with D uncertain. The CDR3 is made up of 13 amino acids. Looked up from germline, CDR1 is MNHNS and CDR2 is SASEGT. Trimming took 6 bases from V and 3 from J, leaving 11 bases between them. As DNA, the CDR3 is TGTGCCAGCAGCCCGAGTGGGGACACTGAAGCTTTCTTT. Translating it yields CASSPSGDTEAFF.

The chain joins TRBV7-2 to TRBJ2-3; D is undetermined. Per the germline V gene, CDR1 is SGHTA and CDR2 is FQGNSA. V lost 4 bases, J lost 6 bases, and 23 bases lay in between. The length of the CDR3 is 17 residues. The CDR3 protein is CASSSPSRALHSDTQYF. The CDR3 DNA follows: TGTGCCAGCAGCTCTCCTTCTAGGGCTCTTCACAGCGATACGCAGTATTTT.

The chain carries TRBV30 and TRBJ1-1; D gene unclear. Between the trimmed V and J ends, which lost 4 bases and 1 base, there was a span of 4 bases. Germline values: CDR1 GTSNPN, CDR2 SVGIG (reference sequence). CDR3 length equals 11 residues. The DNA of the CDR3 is TGTGCCTGGAAGCGGAACACTGAAGCTTTCTTT. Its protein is CAWKRNTEAFF.

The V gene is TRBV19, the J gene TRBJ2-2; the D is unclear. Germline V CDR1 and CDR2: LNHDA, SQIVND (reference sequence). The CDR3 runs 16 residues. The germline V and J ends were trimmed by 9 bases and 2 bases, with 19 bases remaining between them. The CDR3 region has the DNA TGTGCCAGCAAAAAGTGGGTCGGCGGAAACACCGGGGAGCTGTTTTTT. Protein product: CASKKWVGGNTGELFF.

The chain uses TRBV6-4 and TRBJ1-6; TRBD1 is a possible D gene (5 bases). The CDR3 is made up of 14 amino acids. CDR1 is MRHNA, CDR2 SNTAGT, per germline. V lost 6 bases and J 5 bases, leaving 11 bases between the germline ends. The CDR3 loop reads CASSPGRDNSPLHF. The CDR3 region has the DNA TGTGCCAGCAGCCCTGGCAGGGATAATTCACCCCTCCACTTT.

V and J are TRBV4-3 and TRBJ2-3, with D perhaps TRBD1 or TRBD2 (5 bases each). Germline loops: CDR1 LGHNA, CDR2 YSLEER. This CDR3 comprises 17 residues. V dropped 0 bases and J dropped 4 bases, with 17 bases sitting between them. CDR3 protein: CASSQESGALRADTQYF. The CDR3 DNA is TGCGCCAGCAGCCAAGAATCCGGGGCGCTTCGGGCAGATACGCAGTATTTT.

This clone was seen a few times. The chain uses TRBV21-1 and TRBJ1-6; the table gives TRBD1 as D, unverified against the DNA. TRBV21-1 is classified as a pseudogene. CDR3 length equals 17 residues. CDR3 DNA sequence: TGTGCCAGCAGCAAAGTTTGTGGACAGAACTTTAATTCACCCCTCCACTTT. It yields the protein CASSKVCGQNFNSPLHF.